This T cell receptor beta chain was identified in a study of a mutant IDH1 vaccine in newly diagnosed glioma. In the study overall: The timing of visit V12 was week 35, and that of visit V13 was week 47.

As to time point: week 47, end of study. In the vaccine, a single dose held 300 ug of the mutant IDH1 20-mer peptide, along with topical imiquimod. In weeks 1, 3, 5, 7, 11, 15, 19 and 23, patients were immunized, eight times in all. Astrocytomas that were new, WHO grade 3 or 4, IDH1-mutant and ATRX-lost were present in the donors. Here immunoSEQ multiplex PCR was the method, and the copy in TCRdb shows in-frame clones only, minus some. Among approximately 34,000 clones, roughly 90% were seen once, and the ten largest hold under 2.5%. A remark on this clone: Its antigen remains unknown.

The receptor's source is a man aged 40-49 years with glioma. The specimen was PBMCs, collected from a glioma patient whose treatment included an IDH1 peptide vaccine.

The CDR3 here is CASSRGENEKLFF. The CDR3 DNA follows: TGTGCCAGCAGCCGTGGAGAGAATGAAAAACTGTTTTTT. The chain joins TRBV7-6 to TRBJ1-4; D is uncertain. The germline V gene has CDR1 SGHVS and CDR2 FNYEAQ. V lost 5 bases, J lost 5 bases, and 9 bases lay in between. This CDR3 spans 13 amino acids.